The TCR beta chain under discussion was sequenced for a study of shared clonotypes between healthy human individuals. The protocol was immunoSEQ multiplex PCR, while the TCRdb copy is restricted to in-frame clones and leaves out a portion. The table includes about 2.3 million clones, about 90% detected once. The receptor's source is a man aged 18 to 30 in good health. Some clones in this sample may be carry-over from other donors' samples. Specimen: naive CD4+ T cells from PBMCs. Described subset: CD45RA+ positively selected.

The CDR3 sequence is CAIRESADTQYF. As DNA, the CDR3 is TGTGCCATTCGGGAGAGCGCGGATACGCAGTATTTT. The chain combines TRBV2 with TRBJ2-3; TRBD2 is a possible D gene (6 bases). Trimming removed 10 bases from V and 6 bases from J, with 14 bases in between. The length of the CDR3 is 12 residues. The V gene's germline CDR1 is SNHLY and CDR2 FYNNEI.